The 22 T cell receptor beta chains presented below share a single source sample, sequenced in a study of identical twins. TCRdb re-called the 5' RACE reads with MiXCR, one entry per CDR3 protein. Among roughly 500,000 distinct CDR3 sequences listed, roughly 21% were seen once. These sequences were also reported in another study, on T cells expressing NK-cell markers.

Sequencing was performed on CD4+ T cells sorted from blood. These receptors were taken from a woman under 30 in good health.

CDR3 loop: CASSELGSAQETQYF. The DNA of the CDR3 is TGTGCCAGCAGTGAATTGGGGAGCGCCCAAGAGACCCAGTACTTC. The chain combines TRBV25-1 with TRBJ2-5; a possible D gene is TRBD2 (5 bases). CDR3 length: 15 amino acids. Germline CDR1 and CDR2: MGHDK and SYGVNS. Between the trimmed V and J ends, which lost 1 base and 1 base, there was a span of 10 bases.

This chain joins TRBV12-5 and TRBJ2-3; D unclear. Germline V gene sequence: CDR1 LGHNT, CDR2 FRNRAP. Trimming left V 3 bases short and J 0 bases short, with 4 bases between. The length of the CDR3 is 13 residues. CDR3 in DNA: TGTGCTAGTGGTTTTCTTAGCACAGATACGCAGTATTTT. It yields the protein CASGFLSTDTQYF.

CDR3 DNA sequence: TGTGCCAGCACCCGGACAGGGGTTGTGGAAGAAAAACTGTTTTTT. It specifies CASTRTGVVEEKLFF. This chain uses TRBV12-3 or TRBV12-4 with TRBJ1-4; 9 nucleotides line up with TRBD1. CDR3 length: 15 amino acids. With 7 bases clipped from V and 8 bases from J, the junction kept 11 bases outside the gene matches.

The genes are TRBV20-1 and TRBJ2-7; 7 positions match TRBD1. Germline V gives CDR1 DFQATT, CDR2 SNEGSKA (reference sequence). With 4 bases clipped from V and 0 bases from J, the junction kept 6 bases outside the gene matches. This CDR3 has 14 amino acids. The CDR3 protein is CSATSGTASYEQYF. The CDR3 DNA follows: TGCAGTGCTACATCGGGGACAGCCTCCTACGAGCAGTACTTC.

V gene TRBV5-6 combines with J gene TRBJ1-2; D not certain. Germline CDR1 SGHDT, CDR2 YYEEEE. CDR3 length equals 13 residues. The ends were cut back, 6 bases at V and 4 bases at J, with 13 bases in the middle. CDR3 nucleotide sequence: TGTGCCAGCACGGCAAAGGATGGCTATGGCTACACCTTC. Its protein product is CASTAKDGYGYTF.

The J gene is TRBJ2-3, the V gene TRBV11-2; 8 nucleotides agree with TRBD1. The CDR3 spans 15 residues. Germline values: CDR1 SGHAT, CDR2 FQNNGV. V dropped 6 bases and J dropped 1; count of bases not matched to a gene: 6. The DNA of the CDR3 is TGTGCCAGCAGGCTACAGGGGGTGGGCACAGATACGCAGTATTTT. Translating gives CASRLQGVGTDTQYF.

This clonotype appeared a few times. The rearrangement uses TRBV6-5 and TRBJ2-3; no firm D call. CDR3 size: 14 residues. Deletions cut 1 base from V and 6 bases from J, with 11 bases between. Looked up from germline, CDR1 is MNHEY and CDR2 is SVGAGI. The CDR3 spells CASSYWKAGDTQYF. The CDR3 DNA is TGTGCCAGCAGTTACTGGAAGGCCGGCGATACGCAGTATTTT.

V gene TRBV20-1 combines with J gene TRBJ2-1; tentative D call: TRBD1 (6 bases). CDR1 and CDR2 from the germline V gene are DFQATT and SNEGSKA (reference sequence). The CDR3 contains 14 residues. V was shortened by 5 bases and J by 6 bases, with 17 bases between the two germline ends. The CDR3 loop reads CSASMGAAGNEQFF. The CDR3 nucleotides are TGCAGTGCTTCCATGGGGGCGGCCGGCAATGAGCAGTTCTTC.

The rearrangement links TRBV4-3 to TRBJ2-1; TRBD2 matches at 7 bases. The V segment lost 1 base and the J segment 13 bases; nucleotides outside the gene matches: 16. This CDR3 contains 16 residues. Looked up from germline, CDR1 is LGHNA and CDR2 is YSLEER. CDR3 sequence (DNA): TGCGCCAGCAGCCAAGGAGTAGAGGGACTACCGATACAACAGTTCTTC. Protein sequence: CASSQGVEGLPIQQFF.

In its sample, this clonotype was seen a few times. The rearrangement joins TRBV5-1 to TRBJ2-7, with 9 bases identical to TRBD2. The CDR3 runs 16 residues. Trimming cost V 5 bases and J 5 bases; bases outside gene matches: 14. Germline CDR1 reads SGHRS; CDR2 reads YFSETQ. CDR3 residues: CASRPNLGTSIHEQYF. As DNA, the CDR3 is TGCGCCAGCAGGCCCAATCTCGGGACTAGCATCCACGAGCAGTACTTC.

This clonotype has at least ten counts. CDR3 protein: CSASRNTEAFF. Here the CDR3 DNA reads TGCAGTGCTAGCAGGAACACTGAAGCTTTCTTT. The chain carries TRBV20-1 and TRBJ1-1; D unclear. The V end was cut by 3 bases, the J end by 1 base, with 3 bases between. CDR3 length: 11 residues. Germline V gene lookup returns CDR1 DFQATT and CDR2 SNEGSKA (reference sequence).

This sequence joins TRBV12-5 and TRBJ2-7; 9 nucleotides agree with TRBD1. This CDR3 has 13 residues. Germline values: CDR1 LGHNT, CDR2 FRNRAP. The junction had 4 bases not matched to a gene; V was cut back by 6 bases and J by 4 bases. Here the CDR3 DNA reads TGTGCTAGTGGAGCGACAGGGGGGTACGAGCAGTACTTC. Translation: CASGATGGYEQYF.

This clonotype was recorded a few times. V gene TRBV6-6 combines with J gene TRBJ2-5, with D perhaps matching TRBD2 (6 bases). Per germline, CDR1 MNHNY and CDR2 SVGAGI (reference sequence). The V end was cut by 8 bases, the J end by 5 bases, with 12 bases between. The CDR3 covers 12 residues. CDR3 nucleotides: TGTGCCAGCGGAGGGTGGGTGGAGACCCAGTACTTC. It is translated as CASGGWVETQYF.

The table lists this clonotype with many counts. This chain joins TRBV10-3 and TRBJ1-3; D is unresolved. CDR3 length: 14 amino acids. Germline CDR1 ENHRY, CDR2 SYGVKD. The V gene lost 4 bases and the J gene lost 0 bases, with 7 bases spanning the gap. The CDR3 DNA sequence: TGTGCCATCAGTGGCTCAGACTCTGGAAACACCATATATTTT. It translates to CAISGSDSGNTIYF.

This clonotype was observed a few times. CDR3 amino acids: CASSVYGHSTNEKLFF. Here the CDR3 DNA reads TGTGCCAGCAGCGTCTACGGACATTCGACTAATGAAAAACTGTTTTTT. The rearrangement links TRBV9 to TRBJ1-4; D possibly corresponds to TRBD1 (5 bases). CDR1 SGDLS and CDR2 YYNGEE come from the germline V gene. Trimming shortened V by 2 bases and J by 2 bases, and 13 bases separated the two germline ends. This CDR3 region has 16 residues.

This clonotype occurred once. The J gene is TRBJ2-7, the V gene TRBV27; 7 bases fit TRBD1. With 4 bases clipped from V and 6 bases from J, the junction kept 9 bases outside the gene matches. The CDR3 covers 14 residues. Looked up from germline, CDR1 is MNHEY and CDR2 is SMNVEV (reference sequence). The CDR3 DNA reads TGTGCCAGCAGTTCTAACCTCCGACAGGGCGAGCAGTACTTC. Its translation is CASSSNLRQGEQYF.

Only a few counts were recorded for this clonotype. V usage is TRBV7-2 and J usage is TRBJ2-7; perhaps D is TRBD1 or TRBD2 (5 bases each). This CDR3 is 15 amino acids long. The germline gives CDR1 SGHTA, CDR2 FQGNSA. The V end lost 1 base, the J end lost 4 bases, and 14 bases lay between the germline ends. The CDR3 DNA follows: TGTGCCAGCAGCTTAGGGGACGGGATGAGGTACGAGCAGTACTTC. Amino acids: CASSLGDGMRYEQYF.

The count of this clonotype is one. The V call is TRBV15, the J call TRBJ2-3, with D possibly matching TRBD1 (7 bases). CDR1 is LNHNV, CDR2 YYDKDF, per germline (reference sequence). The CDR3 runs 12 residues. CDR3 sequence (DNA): TGTGCTGCGGGACAGTCCACAGATACGCAGTATTTT. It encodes CAAGQSTDTQYF.

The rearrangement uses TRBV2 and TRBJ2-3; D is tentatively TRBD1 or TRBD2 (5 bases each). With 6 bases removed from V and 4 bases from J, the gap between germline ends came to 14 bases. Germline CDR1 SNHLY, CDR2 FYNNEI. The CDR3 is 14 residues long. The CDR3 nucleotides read TGTGCCAGCAGCCGAGCTGGGGGTTCAGATACGCAGTATTTT. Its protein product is CASSRAGGSDTQYF.

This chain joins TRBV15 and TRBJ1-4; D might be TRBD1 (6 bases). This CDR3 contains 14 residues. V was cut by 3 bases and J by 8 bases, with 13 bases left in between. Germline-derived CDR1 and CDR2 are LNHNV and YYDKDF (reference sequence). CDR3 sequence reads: CATSRVGQWEKLFF. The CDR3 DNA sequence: TGTGCCACCAGCAGGGTCGGACAGTGGGAAAAACTGTTTTTT.

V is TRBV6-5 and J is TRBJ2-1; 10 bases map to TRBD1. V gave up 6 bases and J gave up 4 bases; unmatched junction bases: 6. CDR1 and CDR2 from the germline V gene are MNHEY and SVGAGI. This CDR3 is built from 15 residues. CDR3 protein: CASRYDRGPYNEQFF. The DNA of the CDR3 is TGTGCCAGCAGATATGACAGGGGGCCTTACAATGAGCAGTTCTTC.

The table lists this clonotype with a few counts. The CDR3 here is CASSGGRPSYSSEQYF. The CDR3 DNA follows: TGCGCCAGCAGTGGAGGGAGACCTTCTTATTCTTCCGAGCAGTACTTC. The chain recombines TRBV10-1 with TRBJ2-7; possibly TRBD2 for D (5 bases). Trimming took 4 bases from V and 6 from J, leaving 22 bases between them. Germline loops: CDR1 WNHNN, CDR2 SYGVQD (reference sequence). The CDR3 is 16 amino acids.